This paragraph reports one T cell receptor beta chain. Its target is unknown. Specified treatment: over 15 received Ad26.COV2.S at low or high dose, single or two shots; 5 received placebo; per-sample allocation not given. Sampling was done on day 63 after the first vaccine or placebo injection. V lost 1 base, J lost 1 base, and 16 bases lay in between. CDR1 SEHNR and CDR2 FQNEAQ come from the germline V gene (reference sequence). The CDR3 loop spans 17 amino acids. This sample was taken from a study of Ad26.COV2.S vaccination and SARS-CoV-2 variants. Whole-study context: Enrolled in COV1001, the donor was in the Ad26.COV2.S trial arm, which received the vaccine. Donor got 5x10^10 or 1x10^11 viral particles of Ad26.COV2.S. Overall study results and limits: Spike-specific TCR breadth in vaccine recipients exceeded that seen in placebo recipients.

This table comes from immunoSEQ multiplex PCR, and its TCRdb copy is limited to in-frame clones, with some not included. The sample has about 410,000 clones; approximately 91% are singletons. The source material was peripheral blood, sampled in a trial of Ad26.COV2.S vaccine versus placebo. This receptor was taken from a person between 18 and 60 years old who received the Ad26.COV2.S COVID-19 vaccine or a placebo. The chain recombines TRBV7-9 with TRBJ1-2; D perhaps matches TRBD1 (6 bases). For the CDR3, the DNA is TGTGCCAGCAGCTTAGATGGGGGCGCGAGGAGTAACTATGGCTACACCTTC. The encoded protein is CASSLDGGARSNYGYTF. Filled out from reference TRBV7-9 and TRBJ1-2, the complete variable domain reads DTGVSQNPRHKITKRGQNVTFRCDPISEHNRLYWYRQTLGQGPEFLTYFQNEAQLEKSRLLSDRFSAERPKGSFSTLEIQRTEQGDSAMYLCASSLDGGARSNYGYTFGSGTRLTVV.